The sample holds a few counts of the clone carrying this T cell receptor (beta chain). Its antigen remains unknown. After removal of 5 bases from V and 5 bases from J, the junction contained 6 bases not matched to a gene. This CDR3 has 14 amino acids. CDR1 and CDR2 from the germline V gene are SGHAT and FQNNGV. The sample comes from a study of naive and memory T cell subsets. Study-level points and caveats: From naive to CM, EM and EMRA, diversity decreased and Gini increased.

An equimolar mix of two oligonucleotides served as the beta constant-region primer for TRBC1 and TRBC2. Ligated cDNA was amplified by four rounds of PCR with nested alpha and beta constant-region primers and SP2. TCRdb re-called the UMI-ligation and nested PCR reads with MiXCR, one entry per CDR3 protein. The sample has 95,000 to 150,000 distinct CDR3 sequences, about 36% seen once; the top ten hold about 0.85%. The receptor comes from a human donor in good health. Sequencing was carried out using central memory CD4+ T cells from blood. The chain employs TRBV11-2 and TRBJ2-7, with TRBD1 matching over 10 bases. The CDR3 DNA sequence: TGTGCCAGCAGCATACGACAGGGGGCCAACGAGCAGTACTTC. Translating gives CASSIRQGANEQYF.